Listed here is a single T cell receptor beta chain. CDR3 length: 13 residues. CDR1 SQVTM and CDR2 ANQGSEA come from the germline V gene. V gave up 4 bases and J gave up 6 bases, with 12 bases separating them. This entry is derived from a study of CD8 T cells in Susac syndrome. After extraction with the RNeasy kit, about 0.45 to 1 ug of the RNA was reverse transcribed using random hexamers. In TCRdb, the immunoSEQ multiplex PCR reads were re-called with MiXCR into one record per CDR3 protein. The sample shows 65,000 to 95,000 distinct CDR3 sequences, nearly 95% of them seen only once. The rearrangement links TRBV29-1 to TRBJ2-2, with D perhaps given as TRBD1 or TRBD2 (5 bases each). The sequenced sample consisted of CD8+ T cells from PBMCs. This TCR derives from a human donor with Susac syndrome. The CDR3 nucleotides read TGCAGCGTTGCCGCAGGGAGTCCCGGGGAGCTGTTTTTT. Translated, it gives CSVAAGSPGELFF.